The entry below gives a single TCR beta chain sequence along with its context. Its specific antigen is unknown. Per-base qualities were not stored, and no clone one base away is much larger. TCRbeta CDR3 regions were amplified from genomic DNA by means of the immunoSEQ Assay, a bias-controlled multiplex PCR. For the original study's pipeline: Nucleated cell counts per sample were estimated from amplification of reference gene primers within the assay. To quantify the absolute abundance of each unique TCRbeta CDR3 rearrangement, sequence reads were collapsed and filtered. Productive Simpson clonality was computed per sample as the square root of Simpson's diversity index over productive rearrangements. TCRdb stores this immuneACCESS table with in-frame sequences only. Part of the clones is absent; in the studies checked, under half of the shortfall reflects unresolved V genes, and no reason is known for the rest. Clone size and the V and J calls come from that table; the DNA yielded D and trimming. The table for this sample lists fewer than 350,000 clones; 86% of them were counted only once. About an eighth of the sample is in the top ten clones.

This sample is part of a study of blood T cell repertoires in COVID-19 (dated by TCRdb to the early 2020s). Background on the whole study: The collaborator samples originated in the United States, Italy and Spain and spanned the acute and convalescent phases of COVID-19. The repertoires were released in a freely available public database intended as a resource for research on the immune response to SARS-CoV-2. The prospective study material was composed of cDNA or gDNA derived from T cells, B-cell-depleted T cells, or PBMCs. HLA class I and class II types, where available, came from metadata supplied by the sample provider rather than from assay-based typing. The samples were drawn from the first 160 participants of the ongoing ImmuneRACE study and from under 1,500 subjects provided by 6 global collaborators. The sample metadata nearly always contained a de-identified subject ID, COVID-19 status, age in years and sex. Subjects who had been exposed to COVID-19, were actively infected with it, or had recovered from it provided the deeply sampled blood TCRbeta repertoires that made up the dataset. Overall study outcomes, separate from this receptor: Clinical and demographic metadata were provided uncurated, with the amount varying by source and participant.

At one collaborating source in Seattle, patients were enrolled during active infection and were followed longitudinally through the course of disease. Each collaborating institution followed its own protocols to collect whole blood in K2EDTA tubes. For TCRbeta analysis, collaborator samples were shipped as frozen whole blood, as isolated PBMCs, or as DNA extracted from either sample type. The germline V gene gives CDR1 as SGHVS and CDR2 as FNYEAQ. V and J are truncated by 5 bases and 2 bases respectively, leaving an intervening sequence of 20 bases. Taken from cysteine to phenylalanine, the CDR3 has 17 residues. Only the CDR3 DNA stays, 51 bases, in frame from base 1.

This TCR came from a woman between 25 and 40 years old with COVID-19, enrolled during active disease. In this chain, TRBV7-6 is recombined with TRBJ2-3; TRBD2 is a weak D gene call, 6 bases matching. The specimen sequenced was peripheral blood. DNA sequence: TGTGCCAGCAGCCCGACCCTAGCGACGGCTAACACAGATACGCAGTATTTT. Its protein product is CASSPTLATANTDTQYF.